This T cell receptor (beta chain) stems from a study of tumor-infiltrating lymphocytes in primary liver carcinoma. Using a constant-region primer together with ProtoScript II reverse transcriptase, TCR beta cDNA was made from approximately 0.55 ug of total RNA. Three rounds of nested multiplex PCR with slightly modified ARM-PCR produced TCR beta libraries. Running around 9 cycles apiece, the first two PCR rounds relied on TRBV1-TRBV30 forward primers together with a C-beta reverse primer. TCRdb itself ran the multiplex PCR reads through MiXCR, one entry per CDR3 protein. The sample yields 180,000 or so distinct CDR3 sequences, approximately 60% seen once. This clonotype was detected many times. The CDR3 is 14 amino acids. Trimming removed 1 base at V and 5 bases at J, with 11 bases between. Germline V CDR1 and CDR2: SGHAT, FQDESV (reference sequence). Blood RNA originated from unsorted whole blood, with germline DNA additionally extracted.

The chain joins TRBV11-1 to TRBJ2-5, with D uncertain. The sequence came from a man in his forties or fifties with primary liver carcinoma and hepatitis B virus infection. Specimen: peripheral blood. The CDR3 loop reads CASSLERTRETQYF. In nucleotides, the CDR3 is TGTGCCAGCAGCTTAGAGAGGACCCGGGAGACCCAGTACTTC.